What follows describes a single T cell receptor beta chain. The ends lost 5 bases at V and 3 bases at J; junction bases unmatched: 5. The CDR3 extends over 13 amino acids. From germline, CDR1 is SGHNT and CDR2 YYREEE (reference sequence). Clones were read by immunoSEQ multiplex PCR, and TCRdb kept only the in-frame ones, dropping some. The table shows about 100,000 clones, with about 86% occurring only once. This sample is drawn from a study of blood T cell repertoires in COVID-19. The sequencing input was PBMCs or T cells enriched from blood (not recorded which). The V and J genes are TRBV5-4 and TRBJ2-7; TRBD1 agrees at 7 bases. The clonotype originates from a woman aged 45-59 years who had recovered from COVID-19. The CDR3: CASSGRDSYEQYF. For the CDR3, the DNA is TGTGCCAGCAGTGGCCGGGACAGCTACGAGCAGTACTTC.